This is a list of T cell receptor beta chains from one sample in a study of shared clonotypes between healthy human individuals. Libraries were prepared by immunoSEQ multiplex PCR; TCRdb keeps only in-frame clonotypes and omits some of them. The sample comprises some 1,100,000 clones, 75% to 80% of which are singletons, and approximately 0.5% rests with the top ten. The material sequenced was memory CD4+ T cells from PBMCs. The receptors originated from a man younger than 35 in good health. Some clones in this sample may be carry-over from other donors' samples. CDR3s include the opening cysteine and the closing phenylalanine or tryptophan. Each record gives: J gene, D gene, V gene, clone size, CDR3 protein, CDR3 DNA. A D gene is named only where the DNA matches it firmly. Size is stated for part of the rows, as once, few or many counts, or as a class when the clone is expanded.

J gene: TRBJ2-1
D gene: TRBD1
V gene: TRBV27
clone size: NA
CDR3 protein: CASSLFWTGGGEQFF
CDR3 DNA: TGTGCCAGCAGTTTATTTTGGACAGGGGGGGGAGAGCAGTTCTTC

J gene: TRBJ2-7
D gene: NA
V gene: TRBV28
clone size: few
CDR3 protein: CASSFLPGGSTWEQYF
CDR3 DNA: TGTGCCAGCAGTTTCCTCCCGGGCGGGTCTACTTGGGAGCAGTACTTC

J gene: TRBJ2-1
D gene: NA
V gene: TRBV4-3
clone size: NA
CDR3 protein: CASSQDPQGQYNEQFF
CDR3 DNA: TGCGCCAGCAGCCAAGATCCGCAGGGGCAGTACAATGAGCAGTTCTTC

J gene: TRBJ1-1
D gene: NA
V gene: TRBV5-6
clone size: NA
CDR3 protein: CASSLEPMNTEAFF
CDR3 DNA: TGTGCCAGCAGCTTGGAACCGATGAACACTGAAGCTTTCTTT

J gene: TRBJ1-1
D gene: NA
V gene: TRBV7-6
clone size: NA
CDR3 protein: CASSLGAGFDTEAFF
CDR3 DNA: TGTGCCAGCAGCTTAGGGGCAGGGTTTGACACTGAAGCTTTCTTT

J gene: TRBJ2-2
D gene: NA
V gene: TRBV28
clone size: NA
CDR3 protein: CASSEWTVNTGELFF
CDR3 DNA: TGTGCCAGCAGTGAATGGACGGTTAACACCGGGGAGCTGTTTTTT

J gene: TRBJ1-2
D gene: TRBD1
V gene: TRBV6-5
clone size: once
CDR3 protein: CASSYSGTGVFYGYTF
CDR3 DNA: TGTGCCAGCAGTTACTCAGGGACAGGGGTCTTCTATGGCTACACCTTC

J gene: TRBJ1-1
D gene: NA
V gene: TRBV7-9
clone size: few
CDR3 protein: CASSLQSNTEAFF
CDR3 DNA: TGTGCCAGCAGCTTGCAGTCGAACACTGAAGCTTTCTTT

J gene: TRBJ2-7
D gene: NA
V gene: TRBV28
clone size: NA
CDR3 protein: CASRVRGDEQYF
CDR3 DNA: TGTGCCAGCAGAGTAAGGGGGGACGAGCAGTACTTC

J gene: TRBJ2-1
D gene: NA
V gene: TRBV4-1
clone size: NA
CDR3 protein: CASSQARAGEQFF
CDR3 DNA: TGCGCCAGCAGCCAGGCGAGGGCGGGTGAGCAGTTCTTC

J gene: TRBJ2-5
D gene: TRBD2
V gene: TRBV4-1
clone size: NA
CDR3 protein: CASQEREGGETQYF
CDR3 DNA: TGCGCCAGCCAGGAGCGGGAGGGGGGAGAGACCCAGTACTTC

J gene: TRBJ2-7
D gene: NA
V gene: TRBV6-5
clone size: NA
CDR3 protein: CASSYRGPVTREQYF
CDR3 DNA: TGTGCCAGCAGTTACCGGGGGCCAGTTACTAGGGAGCAGTACTTC

J gene: TRBJ2-3
D gene: NA
V gene: TRBV5-1
clone size: NA
CDR3 protein: CASSSSGGTDTQYF
CDR3 DNA: TGCGCCAGCAGCTCGTCCGGGGGCACAGATACGCAGTATTTT

J gene: TRBJ1-3
D gene: NA
V gene: TRBV7-2
clone size: NA
CDR3 protein: CASSLAYSPGNTIYF
CDR3 DNA: TGTGCCAGCAGCTTAGCCTACAGCCCTGGAAACACCATATATTTT

J gene: TRBJ2-3
D gene: NA
V gene: TRBV7-2
clone size: NA
CDR3 protein: CASSRYRDTQYF
CDR3 DNA: TGTGCCAGCAGCCGCTACAGAGATACGCAGTATTTT

J gene: TRBJ1-4
D gene: NA
V gene: TRBV15
clone size: NA
CDR3 protein: CATSRPGATNEKLFF
CDR3 DNA: TGTGCCACCAGCAGGCCGGGAGCAACTAATGAAAAACTGTTTTTT

J gene: TRBJ2-7
D gene: TRBD2
V gene: TRBV6-5
clone size: NA
CDR3 protein: CASSYTQTAGVHEQYF
CDR3 DNA: TGTGCCAGCAGTTACACCCAAACAGCGGGAGTCCACGAGCAGTACTTC

J gene: TRBJ2-3
D gene: NA
V gene: TRBV18
clone size: NA
CDR3 protein: CASSFPFGQKNPDTQYF
CDR3 DNA: TGTGCCAGCTCATTCCCCTTCGGACAGAAAAATCCAGATACGCAGTATTTT

J gene: TRBJ1-1
D gene: NA
V gene: TRBV14
clone size: NA
CDR3 protein: CASSHATFRGAEAFF
CDR3 DNA: TGTGCCAGCAGCCACGCTACATTTCGGGGTGCTGAAGCTTTCTTT

J gene: TRBJ2-2
D gene: NA
V gene: TRBV7-3
clone size: NA
CDR3 protein: CASSLGTGELFF
CDR3 DNA: TGTGCCAGCAGCTTAGGCACCGGGGAGCTGTTTTTT

J gene: TRBJ2-3
D gene: NA
V gene: TRBV18
clone size: NA
CDR3 protein: CASSPARSTDTQYF
CDR3 DNA: TGTGCCAGCTCACCAGCTAGAAGCACAGATACGCAGTATTTT

J gene: TRBJ2-3
D gene: TRBD2
V gene: TRBV5-1
clone size: NA
CDR3 protein: CASTLGTSGTDTQYF
CDR3 DNA: TGCGCCAGCACCCTAGGGACTAGCGGCACAGATACGCAGTATTTT

J gene: TRBJ1-4
D gene: NA
V gene: TRBV10-3
clone size: NA
CDR3 protein: CAISDPAGEKLFF
CDR3 DNA: TGTGCCATCAGTGATCCTGCGGGCGAAAAACTGTTTTTT

J gene: TRBJ1-1
D gene: NA
V gene: TRBV15
clone size: once
CDR3 protein: CATSFPKEGNTEAFF
CDR3 DNA: TGTGCCACCAGCTTCCCCAAAGAGGGGAACACTGAAGCTTTCTTT

J gene: TRBJ2-7
D gene: NA
V gene: TRBV5-1
clone size: NA
CDR3 protein: CASSLGASVHEQYF
CDR3 DNA: TGCGCCAGCAGCTTGGGGGCAAGTGTCCACGAGCAGTACTTC

J gene: TRBJ2-5
D gene: NA
V gene: TRBV10-3
clone size: NA
CDR3 protein: CAISEGFQETQYF
CDR3 DNA: TGTGCCATCAGTGAAGGCTTTCAAGAGACCCAGTACTTC

J gene: TRBJ1-5
D gene: NA
V gene: TRBV19
clone size: NA
CDR3 protein: CASSAGMNNQPQHF
CDR3 DNA: TGTGCCAGTAGTGCGGGAATGAACAATCAGCCCCAGCATTTT

J gene: TRBJ2-3
D gene: TRBD2
V gene: TRBV27
clone size: NA
CDR3 protein: CASSSFSGSGDTQYF
CDR3 DNA: TGTGCCAGCAGTTCCTTTAGCGGGAGCGGAGATACGCAGTATTTT

J gene: TRBJ1-2
D gene: TRBD1
V gene: TRBV11-2
clone size: NA
CDR3 protein: CASRKPGQGNYGYTF
CDR3 DNA: TGTGCCAGCAGGAAACCGGGACAGGGAAACTATGGCTACACCTTC

J gene: TRBJ1-3
D gene: TRBD1
V gene: TRBV30
clone size: NA
CDR3 protein: CAWSVPTGGGGNTIYF
CDR3 DNA: TGTGCCTGGAGTGTACCAACAGGGGGCGGTGGAAACACCATATATTTT

J gene: TRBJ2-6
D gene: NA
V gene: TRBV19
clone size: NA
CDR3 protein: CASTSGTPGANVLTF
CDR3 DNA: TGTGCCAGTACCTCCGGGACACCTGGGGCCAACGTCCTGACTTTC

J gene: TRBJ2-3
D gene: NA
V gene: TRBV7-2
clone size: NA
CDR3 protein: CASSSLRAEDTDTQYF
CDR3 DNA: TGTGCCAGCAGCTCCCTAAGGGCGGAAGACACAGATACGCAGTATTTT